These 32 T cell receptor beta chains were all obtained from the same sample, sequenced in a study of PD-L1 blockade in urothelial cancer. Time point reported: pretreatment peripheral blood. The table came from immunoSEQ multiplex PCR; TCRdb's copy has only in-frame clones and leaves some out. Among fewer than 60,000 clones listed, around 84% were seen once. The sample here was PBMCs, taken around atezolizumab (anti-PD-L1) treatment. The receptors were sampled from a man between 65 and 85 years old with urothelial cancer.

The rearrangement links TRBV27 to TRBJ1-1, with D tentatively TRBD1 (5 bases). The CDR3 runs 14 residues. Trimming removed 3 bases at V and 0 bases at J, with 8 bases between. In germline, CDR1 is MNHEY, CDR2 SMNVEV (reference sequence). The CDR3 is CASSFQGMNTEAFF. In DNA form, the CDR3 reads TGTGCCAGCAGTTTCCAGGGCATGAACACTGAAGCTTTCTTT.

CDR3 bases: TGTGCCAGCAGTTCCGAGAGGTATGGCTACACCTTC. Its translation is CASSSERYGYTF. The chain links TRBV28 to TRBJ1-2; the D is unclear. The CDR3 is 12 amino acids. V gave up 4 bases and J gave up 5 bases, with 8 bases separating them. Germline assignment: CDR1 MDHEN and CDR2 SYDVKM.

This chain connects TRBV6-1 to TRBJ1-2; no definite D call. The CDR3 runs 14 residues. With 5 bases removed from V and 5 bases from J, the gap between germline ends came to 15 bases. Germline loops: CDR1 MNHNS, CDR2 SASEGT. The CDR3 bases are TGTGCCAGCAGTAATCACCTCGCGGATTATGGCTACACCTTC. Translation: CASSNHLADYGYTF.

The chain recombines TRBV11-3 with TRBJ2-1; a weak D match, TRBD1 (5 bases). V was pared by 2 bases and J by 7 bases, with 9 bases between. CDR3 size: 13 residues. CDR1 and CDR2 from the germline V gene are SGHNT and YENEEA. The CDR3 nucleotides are TGTGCCAGCAGCTTACAGGGTCGGAATGAGCAGTTCTTC. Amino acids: CASSLQGRNEQFF. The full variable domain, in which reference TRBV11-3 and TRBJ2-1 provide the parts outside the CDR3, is EAGVVQSPRYKIIEKKQPVAFWCNPISGHNTLYWYLQNLGQGPELLIRYENEEAVDDSQLPKDRFSAERLKGVDSTLKIQPAELGDSAVYLCASSLQGRNEQFFGPGTRLTVL.

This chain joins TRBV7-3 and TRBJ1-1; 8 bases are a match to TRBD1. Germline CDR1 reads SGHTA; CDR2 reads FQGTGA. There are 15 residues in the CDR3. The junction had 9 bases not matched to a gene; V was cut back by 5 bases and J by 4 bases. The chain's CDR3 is CASSPQGAVGTEAFF. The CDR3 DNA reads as TGTGCCAGCAGCCCTCAGGGGGCGGTGGGCACTGAAGCTTTCTTT.

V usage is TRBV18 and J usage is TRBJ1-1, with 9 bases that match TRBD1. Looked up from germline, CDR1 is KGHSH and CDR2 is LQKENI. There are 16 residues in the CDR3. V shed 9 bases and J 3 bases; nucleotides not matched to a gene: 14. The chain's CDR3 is CASSVKIQGADTEAFF. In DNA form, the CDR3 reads TGTGCCAGTTCGGTCAAAATACAGGGGGCAGACACTGAAGCTTTCTTT.

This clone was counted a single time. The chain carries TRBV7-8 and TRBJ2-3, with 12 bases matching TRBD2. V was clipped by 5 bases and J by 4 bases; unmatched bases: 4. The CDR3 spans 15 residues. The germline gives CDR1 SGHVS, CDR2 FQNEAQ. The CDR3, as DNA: TGTGCCAGCAGCAAGACTAGCGGGAGAGCAGATACGCAGTATTTT. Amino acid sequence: CASSKTSGRADTQYF.

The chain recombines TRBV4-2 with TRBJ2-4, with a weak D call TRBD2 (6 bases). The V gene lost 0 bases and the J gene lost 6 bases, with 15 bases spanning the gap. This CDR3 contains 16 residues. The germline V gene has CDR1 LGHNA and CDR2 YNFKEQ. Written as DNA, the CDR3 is TGTGCCAGCAGCCAAGATGTGGAAGTGGGGGGAAACATTCAGTACTTC. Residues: CASSQDVEVGGNIQYF.

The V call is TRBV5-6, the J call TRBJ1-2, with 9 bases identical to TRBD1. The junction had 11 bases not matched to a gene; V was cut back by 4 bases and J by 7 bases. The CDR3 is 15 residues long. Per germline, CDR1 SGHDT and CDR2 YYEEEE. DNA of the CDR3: TGTGCCAGCAGCATCCGGGACAGGGAGTTTCGTGGCTACACCTTC. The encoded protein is CASSIRDREFRGYTF.

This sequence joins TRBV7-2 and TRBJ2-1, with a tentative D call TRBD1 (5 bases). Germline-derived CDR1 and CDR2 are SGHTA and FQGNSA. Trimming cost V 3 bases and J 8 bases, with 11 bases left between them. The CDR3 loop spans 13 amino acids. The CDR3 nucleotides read TGTGCCAGCAGCTTTCAGAGCAGGGATGAGCAGTTCTTC. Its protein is CASSFQSRDEQFF. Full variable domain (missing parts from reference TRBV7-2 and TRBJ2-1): GAGVSQSPSNKVTEKGKDVELRCDPISGHTALYWYRQSLGQGLEFLIYFQGNSAPDKSGLPSDRFSAERTGGSVSTLTIQRTQQEDSAVYLCASSFQSRDEQFFGPGTRLTVL.

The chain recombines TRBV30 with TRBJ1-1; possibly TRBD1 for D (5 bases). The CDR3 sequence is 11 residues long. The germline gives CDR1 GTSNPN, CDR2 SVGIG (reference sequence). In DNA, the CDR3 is TGTGTCACTCAGGGGAACACTGAAGCTTTCTTT. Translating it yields CVTQGNTEAFF.

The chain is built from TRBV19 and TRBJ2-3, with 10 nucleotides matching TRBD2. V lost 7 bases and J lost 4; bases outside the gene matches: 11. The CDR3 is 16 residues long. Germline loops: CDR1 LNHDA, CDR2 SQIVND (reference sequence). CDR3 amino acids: CASTKAPSGSPDTQYF. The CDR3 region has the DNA TGTGCCAGTACCAAGGCGCCTAGCGGGAGCCCAGATACGCAGTATTTT.

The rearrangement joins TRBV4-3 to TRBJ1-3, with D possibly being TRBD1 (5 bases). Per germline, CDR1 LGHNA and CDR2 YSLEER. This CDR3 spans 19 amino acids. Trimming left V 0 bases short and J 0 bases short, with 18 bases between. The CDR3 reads CASSQDAQGPKPSGNTIYF. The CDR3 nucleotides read TGCGCCAGCAGCCAAGACGCTCAGGGCCCAAAACCCTCTGGAAACACCATATATTTT.

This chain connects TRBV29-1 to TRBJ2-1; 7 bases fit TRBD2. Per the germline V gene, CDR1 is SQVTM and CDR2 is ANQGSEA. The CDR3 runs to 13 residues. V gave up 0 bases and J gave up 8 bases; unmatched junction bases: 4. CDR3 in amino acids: CSVEDGAGDEQFF. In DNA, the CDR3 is TGCAGCGTTGAAGATGGTGCGGGAGATGAGCAGTTCTTC.

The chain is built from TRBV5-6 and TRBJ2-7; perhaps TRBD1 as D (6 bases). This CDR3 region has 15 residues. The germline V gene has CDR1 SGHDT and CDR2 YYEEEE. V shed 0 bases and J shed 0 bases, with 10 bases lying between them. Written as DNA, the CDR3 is TGTGCCAGCAGCTTGGTAGGACAGCTCTCCTACGAGCAGTACTTC. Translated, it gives CASSLVGQLSYEQYF.

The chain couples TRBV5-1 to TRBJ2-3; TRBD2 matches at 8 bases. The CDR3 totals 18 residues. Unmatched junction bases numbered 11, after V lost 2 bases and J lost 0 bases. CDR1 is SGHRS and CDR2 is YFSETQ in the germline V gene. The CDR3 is CASSLGTAGGLSTDTQYF. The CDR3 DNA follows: TGCGCCAGCAGCTTAGGGACCGCGGGGGGTCTTAGCACAGATACGCAGTATTTT.

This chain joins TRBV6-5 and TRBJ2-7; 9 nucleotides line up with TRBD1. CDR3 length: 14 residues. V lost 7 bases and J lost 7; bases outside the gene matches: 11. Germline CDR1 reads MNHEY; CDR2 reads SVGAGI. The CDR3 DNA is TGTGCCAGCACCTACCCGGGACAGGGTGGGGAGCAGTACTTC. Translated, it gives CASTYPGQGGEQYF.

In DNA, the CDR3 is TGTGCCAGCCGTGTGCGGGAGGGCCCCTACGAGCAGTACTTC. Amino acids: CASRVREGPYEQYF. V gene TRBV2 combines with J gene TRBJ2-7; 9 nucleotides align to TRBD2. This CDR3 comprises 14 residues. Unmatched junction bases numbered 7, after V lost 8 bases and J lost 2 bases. Germline assignment: CDR1 SNHLY and CDR2 FYNNEI.

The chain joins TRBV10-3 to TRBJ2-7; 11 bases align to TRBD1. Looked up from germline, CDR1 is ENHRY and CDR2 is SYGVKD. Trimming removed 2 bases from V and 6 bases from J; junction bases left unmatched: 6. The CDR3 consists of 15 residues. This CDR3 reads CAISEKGTGGSEQYF. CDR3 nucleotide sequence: TGTGCCATCAGTGAGAAAGGGACAGGGGGGTCCGAGCAGTACTTC.

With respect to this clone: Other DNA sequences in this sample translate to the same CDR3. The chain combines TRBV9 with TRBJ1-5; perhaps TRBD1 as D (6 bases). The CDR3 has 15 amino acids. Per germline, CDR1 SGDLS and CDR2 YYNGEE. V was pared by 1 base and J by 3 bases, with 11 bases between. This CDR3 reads CASSVTGRDNQPQHF. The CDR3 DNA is TGTGCCAGCAGCGTAACAGGGAGAGACAATCAGCCCCAGCATTTT.

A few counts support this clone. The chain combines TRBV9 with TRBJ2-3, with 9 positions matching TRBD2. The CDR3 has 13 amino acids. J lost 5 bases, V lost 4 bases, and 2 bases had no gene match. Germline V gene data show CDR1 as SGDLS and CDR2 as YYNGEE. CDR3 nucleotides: TGTGCCAGCAGCATTAGCGGGGGAGATACGCAGTATTTT. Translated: CASSISGGDTQYF. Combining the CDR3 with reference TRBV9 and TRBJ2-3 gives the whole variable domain DSGVTQTPKHLITATGQRVTLRCSPRSGDLSVYWYQQSLDQGLQFLIQYYNGEERAKGNILERFSAQQFPDLHSELNLSSLELGDSALYFCASSISGGDTQYFGPGTRLTVL.

CDR3 sequence: CASSEYEGRGNTDTQYF. CDR3 nucleotides: TGTGCCAGCAGTGAATACGAGGGGCGGGGGAACACAGATACGCAGTATTTT. This sequence joins TRBV25-1 and TRBJ2-3, with 7 bases lining up with TRBD2. The CDR3 runs 17 residues. After removal of 0 bases from V and 2 bases from J, the junction contained 8 bases not matched to a gene. In germline, CDR1 is MGHDK, CDR2 SYGVNS.

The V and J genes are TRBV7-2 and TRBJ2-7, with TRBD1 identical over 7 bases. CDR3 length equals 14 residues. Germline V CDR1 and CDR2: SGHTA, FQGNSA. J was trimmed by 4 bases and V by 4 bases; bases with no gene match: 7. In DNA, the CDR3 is TGTGCCAGCAGCTCATACAGGGGAGAGTACGAGCAGTACTTC. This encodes CASSSYRGEYEQYF.

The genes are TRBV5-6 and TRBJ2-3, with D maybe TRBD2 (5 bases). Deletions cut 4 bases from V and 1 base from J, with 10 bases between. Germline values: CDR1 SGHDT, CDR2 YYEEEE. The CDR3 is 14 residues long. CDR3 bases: TGTGCCAGCAGCCCCCGGCGGGGCACAGATACGCAGTATTTT. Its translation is CASSPRRGTDTQYF. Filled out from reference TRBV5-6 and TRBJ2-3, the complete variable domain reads DAGVTQSPTHLIKTRGQQVTLRCSPKSGHDTVSWYQQALGQGPQFIFQYYEEEERQRGNFPDRFSGHQFPNYSSELNVNALLLGDSALYLCASSPRRGTDTQYFGPGTRLTVL.

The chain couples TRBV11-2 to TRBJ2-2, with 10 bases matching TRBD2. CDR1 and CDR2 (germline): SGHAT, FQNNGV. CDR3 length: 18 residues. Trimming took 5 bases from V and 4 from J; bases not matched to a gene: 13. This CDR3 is CASSASSGRGRITGELFF. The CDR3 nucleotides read TGTGCCAGCAGCGCGTCTAGCGGGAGAGGGCGAATCACCGGGGAGCTGTTTTTT. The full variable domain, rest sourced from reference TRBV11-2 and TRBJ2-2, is EAGVAQSPRYKIIEKRQSVAFWCNPISGHATLYWYQQILGQGPKLLIQFQNNGVVDDSQLPKDRFSAERLKGVDSTLKIQPAKLEDSAVYLCASSASSGRGRITGELFFGEGSRLTVL.

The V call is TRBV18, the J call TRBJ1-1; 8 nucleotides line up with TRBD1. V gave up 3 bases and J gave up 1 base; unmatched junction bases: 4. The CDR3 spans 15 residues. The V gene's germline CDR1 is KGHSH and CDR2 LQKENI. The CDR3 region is CASSPAQGANTEAFF. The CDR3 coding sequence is TGTGCCAGCTCACCTGCGCAGGGGGCGAACACTGAAGCTTTCTTT.

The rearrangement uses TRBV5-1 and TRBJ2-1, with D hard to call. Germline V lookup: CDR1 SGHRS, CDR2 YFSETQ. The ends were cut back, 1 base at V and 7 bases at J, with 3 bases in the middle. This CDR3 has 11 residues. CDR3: CASSLSNEQFF. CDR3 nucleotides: TGCGCCAGCAGCTTGTCTAATGAGCAGTTCTTC.

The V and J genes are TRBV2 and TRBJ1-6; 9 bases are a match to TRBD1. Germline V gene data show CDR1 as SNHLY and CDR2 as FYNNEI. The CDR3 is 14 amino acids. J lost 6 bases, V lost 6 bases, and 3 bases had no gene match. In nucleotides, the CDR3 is TGTGCCAGCAGCAGGGACAGGGCTAATTCACCCCTCCACTTT. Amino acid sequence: CASSRDRANSPLHF. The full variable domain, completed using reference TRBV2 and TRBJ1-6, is EPEVTQTPSHQVTQMGQEVILRCVPISNHLYFYWYRQILGQKVEFLVSFYNNEISEKSEIFDDQFSVERPDGSNFTLKIRSTKLEDSAMYFCASSRDRANSPLHFGNGTRLTVT.

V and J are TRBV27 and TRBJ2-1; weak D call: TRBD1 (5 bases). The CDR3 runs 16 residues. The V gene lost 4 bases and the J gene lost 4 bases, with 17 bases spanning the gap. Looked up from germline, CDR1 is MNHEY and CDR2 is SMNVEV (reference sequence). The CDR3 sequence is CASSSLVRTSYNEQFF. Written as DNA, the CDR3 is TGTGCCAGCAGTTCACTGGTGAGGACATCATACAATGAGCAGTTCTTC.

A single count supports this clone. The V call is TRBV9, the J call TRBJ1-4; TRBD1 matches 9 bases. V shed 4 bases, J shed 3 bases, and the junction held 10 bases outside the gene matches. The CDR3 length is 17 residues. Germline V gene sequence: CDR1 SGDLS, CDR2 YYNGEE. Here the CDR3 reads CASSPRQGVEANEKLFF. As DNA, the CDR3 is TGTGCCAGCAGCCCCCGACAGGGGGTCGAAGCTAATGAAAAACTGTTTTTT.

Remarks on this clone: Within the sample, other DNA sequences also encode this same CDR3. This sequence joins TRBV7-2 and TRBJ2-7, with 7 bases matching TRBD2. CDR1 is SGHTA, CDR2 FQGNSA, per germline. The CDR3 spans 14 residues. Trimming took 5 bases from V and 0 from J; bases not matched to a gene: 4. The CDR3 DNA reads TGTGCCAGCAGCGTGGGGGGGAGCTCCTACGAGCAGTACTTC. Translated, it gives CASSVGGSSYEQYF.

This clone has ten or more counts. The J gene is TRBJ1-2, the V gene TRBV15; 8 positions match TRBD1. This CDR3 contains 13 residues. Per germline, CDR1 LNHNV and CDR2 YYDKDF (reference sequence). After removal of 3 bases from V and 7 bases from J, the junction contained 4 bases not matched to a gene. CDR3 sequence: CATSSRTGSGYTF. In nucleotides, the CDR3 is TGTGCCACCAGCAGTCGGACAGGGTCTGGCTACACCTTC.